This T cell receptor (beta chain) was found in a study of CD8+ T cells in alopecia areata. Extracted from the samples, RNA was reverse transcribed into cDNA to serve as the sequencing template. Measured with immunoSEQ multiplex PCR; TCRdb has only the in-frame clones, and not every one. The sample consists of more than 150,000 clones, roughly 61% of them appearing once. Looked up from germline, CDR1 is SEHNR and CDR2 is FQNEAQ (reference sequence). The CDR3 has 15 amino acids. V was clipped by 5 bases and J by 6 bases, with 16 bases between them. The treatment here: oral pan-JAK inhibitor, 5-10 mg twice daily.

This chain links TRBV7-9 with TRBJ2-2; D remains unclear. The sequencing used CD8+ T cells sorted from blood, collected at week 24, from a patient treated with tofacitinib. The origin of this receptor is a human donor with alopecia areata. For the CDR3, the DNA is TGTGCCAGCAGCCCGCCGCCAGCCGGGTCCGGGGAGCTGTTTTTT. Its protein is CASSPPPAGSGELFF.